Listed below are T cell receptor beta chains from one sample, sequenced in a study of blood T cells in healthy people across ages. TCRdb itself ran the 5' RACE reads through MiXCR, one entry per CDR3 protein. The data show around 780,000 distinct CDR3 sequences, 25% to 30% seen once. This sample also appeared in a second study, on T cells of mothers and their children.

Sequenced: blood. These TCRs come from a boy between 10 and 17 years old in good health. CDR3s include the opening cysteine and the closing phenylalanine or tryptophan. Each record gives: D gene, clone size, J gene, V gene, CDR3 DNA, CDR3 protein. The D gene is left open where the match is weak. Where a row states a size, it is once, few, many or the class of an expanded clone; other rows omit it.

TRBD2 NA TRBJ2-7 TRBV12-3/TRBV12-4 TGTGCCAGCAGACGAACTCAGCGGGAGGGCCACGAGCAGTACTTC CASRRTQREGHEQYF
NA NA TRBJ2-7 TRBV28 TGTGCCAGCAGTTTTGGGACACCAAGCGAGCAGTACTTC CASSFGTPSEQYF
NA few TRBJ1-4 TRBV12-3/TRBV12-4 TGTGCCAGCAGTTTAGGTCAGGGCGTTAATGAAAAACTGTTTTTT CASSLGQGVNEKLFF
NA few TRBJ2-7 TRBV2 TGTGCCAGCAGGCGACAGGAGATCTCCTACGAGCAGTACTTC CASRRQEISYEQYF
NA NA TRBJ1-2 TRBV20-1 TGCAGTGCTAGAGATAACAGGGCGGACTATGGCTACACCTTC CSARDNRADYGYTF
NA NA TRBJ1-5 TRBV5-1 TGCGCCAGCAGCTATGCCAGCAATCAGCCCCAGCATTTT CASSYASNQPQHF
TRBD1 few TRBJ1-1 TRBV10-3 TGTGCCATCAGCTTAAGACAGGGACCCATGAACACTGAAGCTTTCTTT CAISLRQGPMNTEAFF
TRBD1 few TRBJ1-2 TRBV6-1 TGTGCCAGCAGTCCCAATACTCCGGGACAGGGGCACTTCTATGGCTACACCTTC CASSPNTPGQGHFYGYTF
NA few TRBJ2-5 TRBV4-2 TGTGCCAGCAGCCAAGATCCAGGCGCCAGGGGGGAAGGGACCCAGTACTTC CASSQDPGARGEGTQYF
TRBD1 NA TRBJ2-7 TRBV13 TGTGCCAGCAGCTCGGGACAGGGGGCGCGGGAGCAGTACTTC CASSSGQGAREQYF
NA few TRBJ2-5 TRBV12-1 TGTGCCAGCAGCTCAAAGGAGCGGGGCGACCAAGAGACCCAGTACTTC CASSSKERGDQETQYF
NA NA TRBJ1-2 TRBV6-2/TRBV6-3 TGTGCCAGCAGTTACTCGAGGCAGGGGAACTATGGCTACACCTTC CASSYSRQGNYGYTF
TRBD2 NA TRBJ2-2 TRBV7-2 TGTGCCAGCAGCCCCCCGAAGCGGGGGACCTTCACCGGGGAGCTGTTTTTT CASSPPKRGTFTGELFF
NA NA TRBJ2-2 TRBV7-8 TGTGCCAGCAGTTTAATATTTTCGGTCGGGACCGGGGAGCTGTTTTTT CASSLIFSVGTGELFF
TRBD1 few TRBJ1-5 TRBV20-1 TGCAGTGCTAGGGACCCCGGGCAGGGGGACTGGCGAGGCAATCAGCCCCAGCATTTT CSARDPGQGDWRGNQPQHF
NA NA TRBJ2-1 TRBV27 TGTGCCAGTAGGGGTACGGGGGTTTACTACAATGAGCAGTTCTTC CASRGTGVYYNEQFF
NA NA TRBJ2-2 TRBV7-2 TGTGCCAGCAGCTCGGATATAGCTAGGGCCGGGGAGCTGTTTTTT CASSSDIARAGELFF
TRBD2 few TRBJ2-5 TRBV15 TGTGCCATCAGCAGCGGGACTTTACAAGAGACCCAGTACTTC CAISSGTLQETQYF
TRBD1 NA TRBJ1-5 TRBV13 TGTGCCAGCAGCGAAGGGGCAGGGGGACAGCCCCAGCATTTT CASSEGAGGQPQHF
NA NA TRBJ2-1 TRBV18 TGTGCCAGCTCACCCTCTGAGGGGGATGAGCAGTTCTTC CASSPSEGDEQFF
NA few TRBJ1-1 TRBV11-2 TGTGCCAGCAGCTTACCAGGGAGTGGAACTGAAGCTTTCTTT CASSLPGSGTEAFF
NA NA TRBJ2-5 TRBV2 TGTGCCAGCAGTGAGCAGTACACCTACCAAGAGACCCAGTACTTC CASSEQYTYQETQYF
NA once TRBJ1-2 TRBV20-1 TGCAGTGCTTCCCAAGGGCGAGCTAACTATGGCTACACCTTC CSASQGRANYGYTF
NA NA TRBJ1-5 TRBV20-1 TGCAGTGCTGGGGCGCCCCAGCATTTT CSAGAPQHF
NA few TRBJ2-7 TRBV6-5 TGTGCCAGCAGTTACGGACGGACGAGCTCCTACGAGCAGTACTTC CASSYGRTSSYEQYF
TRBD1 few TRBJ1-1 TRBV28 TGTGCCAGCACAGAGGCAGGGGGGGCTTTCTTT CASTEAGGAFF
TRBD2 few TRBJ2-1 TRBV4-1 TGCGCCAGCAGCCACGGGACTAGCGGGGGGCCGATCAGCTCCTACAATGAGCAGTTCTTC CASSHGTSGGPISSYNEQFF
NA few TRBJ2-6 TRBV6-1 TGTGCCAGCAGTGAGAAGTACAGGCCCAACGCTGGGGCCAACGTCCTGACTTTC CASSEKYRPNAGANVLTF